The sequence of this T cell receptor (beta chain) was determined in a study of blood T cells in healthy people across ages. There are 16 residues in the CDR3. The germline V gene has CDR1 MGHRA and CDR2 YSYEKL. Using a J-beta primer mix together with a sample-barcoded 5' primer, a second PCR was run for roughly 6 to 12 cycles. Each CDR3 protein is one row after TCRdb ran MiXCR on the 5' RACE reads. The data hold some 800,000 distinct CDR3 sequences, with around 43% observed a single time. Sequenced sample: blood. This sequence originates from a man aged 55 to 69 in good health. The V gene is TRBV4-1, the J gene TRBJ2-7, with TRBD2 identical over 11 bases. The DNA end favors TRBJ2-5, so the J call may be wrong. Here the CDR3 reads CASSPVSGGAGETQYF. CDR3 nucleotide sequence: TGCGCCAGCAGCCCAGTTAGCGGGGGGGCCGGGGAGACCCAGTACTTC.